Listed below are T cell receptor beta chains from one sample, sequenced in a study of blood T cell repertoires in COVID-19. This table comes from immunoSEQ multiplex PCR, and its TCRdb copy is limited to in-frame clones, with some not included. The sample has roughly 88,000 clones, 75% to 95% seen once; the top ten hold 3.9%. Material: peripheral blood. Every receptor here comes from a woman aged 45 to 65 in a cohort sampled during active COVID-19. Both conserved end residues are trimmed from each CDR3. D genes are given only for firm matches.

CDR3aa | v_gene | len | j_gene | d_gene
ASSEATSGTDTQY | TRBV6-1 | 13 | TRBJ2-3 | TRBD2
ATPGLVSDTQY | TRBV2 | 11 | TRBJ2-3 | TRBD2
ASSFRGGQGQETQY | TRBV5-1 | 14 | TRBJ2-5 | TRBD1
ASSYHRDAYEQY | TRBV6-5 | 12 | TRBJ2-7 | .
ASSPNTGGNYGYT | TRBV7-9 | 13 | TRBJ1-2 | TRBD1
ASSERRTDTQY | TRBV6-1 | 11 | TRBJ2-3 | .
ASSHDRGRIVEQF | TRBV27 | 13 | TRBJ2-1 | TRBD1
ASSQLVSKANYGYT | TRBV3-1/TRBV3-2 | 14 | TRBJ1-2 | .
ASNEGEGGYT | TRBV28 | 10 | TRBJ1-2 | .
ASGPRDRQPQH | TRBV12-5 | 11 | TRBJ1-5 | .
ASSGRGLQPQH | TRBV2 | 11 | TRBJ1-5 | .
ATSADATNEKLF | TRBV15 | 12 | TRBJ1-4 | .
ASSFAEAGGHYNEQF | TRBV7-2 | 15 | TRBJ2-1 | TRBD2
ASSLPQGYYEQY | TRBV7-2 | 12 | TRBJ2-7 | .
ASSLNRRAGASTDTQY | TRBV4-2 | 16 | TRBJ2-3 | .
ASNPPGLTSGGNEQF | TRBV19 | 15 | TRBJ2-1 | TRBD2
ASSDTGTSGGTIYEQY | TRBV28 | 16 | TRBJ2-7 | TRBD2
AWSVQGAREQY | TRBV30 | 11 | TRBJ2-7 | TRBD1
ASSIALAASTDTQY | TRBV19 | 14 | TRBJ2-3 | TRBD2
ASSQVRTPGQRKDTIY | TRBV14 | 16 | TRBJ1-3 | .
AWSRDFQETQY | TRBV30 | 11 | TRBJ2-5 | .
ASSSDRVRAF | TRBV5-1 | 10 | TRBJ1-1 | TRBD1
ASSWMTGKAF | TRBV11-3 | 10 | TRBJ1-1 | TRBD1
ASSTTGKIVYEQY | TRBV19 | 13 | TRBJ2-7 | .
ASSLTGGTSYEQY | TRBV7-9 | 13 | TRBJ2-7 | TRBD2
ASSQVGEQY | TRBV3-1/TRBV3-2 | 9 | TRBJ2-7 | .
ASSSGNTEAF | TRBV12-1 | 10 | TRBJ1-1 | .
ASSNAGTSGRGYTQY | TRBV19 | 15 | TRBJ2-3 | TRBD2
ASSIKTGGSTDTQY | TRBV5-1 | 14 | TRBJ2-3 | TRBD1
ASSEDGLANTGELF | TRBV2 | 14 | TRBJ2-2 | TRBD2
ATGAGGSTDTQY | TRBV24-1 | 12 | TRBJ2-3 | TRBD2
ASSVEGVPETQY | TRBV9 | 12 | TRBJ2-5 | .
ASRKQGSNEQF | TRBV6-5 | 11 | TRBJ2-1 | .
ASSRTLTGVNEKLF | TRBV5-1 | 14 | TRBJ1-4 | TRBD1
AISGSQGANTEAF | TRBV10-3 | 13 | TRBJ1-1 | TRBD1
ASTIARLAGVKETQY | TRBV28 | 15 | TRBJ2-5 | TRBD2
ASSAPEGDTQY | TRBV9 | 11 | TRBJ2-3 | .
SVEGALGVEQY | TRBV29-1 | 11 | TRBJ2-7 | .
ASSLGQVYGYT | TRBV5-4 | 11 | TRBJ1-2 | .
ASSPGLAQETQY | TRBV18 | 12 | TRBJ2-5 | TRBD2
ASSLFRYDAF | TRBV12-3/TRBV12-4 | 10 | TRBJ1-1 | .
ASSLLYNEQF | TRBV7-2 | 10 | TRBJ2-1 | .
ASSFVLGAAGELF | TRBV7-3 | 13 | TRBJ2-2 | .
ASSLIGGRTEAF | TRBV7-3 | 12 | TRBJ1-1 | .
ASSGDKGTYSNQPQH | TRBV25-1 | 15 | TRBJ1-5 | .